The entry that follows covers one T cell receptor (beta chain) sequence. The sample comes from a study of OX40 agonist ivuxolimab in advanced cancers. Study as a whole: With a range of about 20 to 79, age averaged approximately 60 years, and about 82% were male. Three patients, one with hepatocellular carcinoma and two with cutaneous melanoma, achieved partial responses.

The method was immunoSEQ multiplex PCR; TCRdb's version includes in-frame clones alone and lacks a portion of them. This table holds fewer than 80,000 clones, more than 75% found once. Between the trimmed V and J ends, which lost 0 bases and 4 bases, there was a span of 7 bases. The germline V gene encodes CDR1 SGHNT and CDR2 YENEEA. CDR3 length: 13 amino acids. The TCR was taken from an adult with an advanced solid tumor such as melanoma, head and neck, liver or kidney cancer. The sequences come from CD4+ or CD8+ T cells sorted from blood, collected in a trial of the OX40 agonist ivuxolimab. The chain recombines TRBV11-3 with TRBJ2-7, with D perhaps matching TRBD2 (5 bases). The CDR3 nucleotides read TGTGCCAGCAGCTTAGAACGGGATTACGAGCAGTACTTC. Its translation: CASSLERDYEQYF.